A selection of T cell receptor beta chains follows, all from one sample in a study of PD-1 blockade in classical Hodgkin lymphoma. The table came from immunoSEQ multiplex PCR; TCRdb's copy has only in-frame clones and leaves some out. The sample carries around 90,000 clones, around 80% recorded once. The sequencing here drew on peripheral blood mononuclear cells (PBMCs), taken before the fourth cycle of nivolumab. The receptors were sampled from a human donor with classical Hodgkin lymphoma. Each CDR3 is given with its conserved first and last residue. The D gene is left open where the match is weak. The size entry is marked missing in some rows and otherwise reads once, few, many or a size class.

abundance: few
v_gene: TRBV28
j_gene: TRBJ1-5
d_gene: NA
len: 14
CDR3aa: CASSFWGNNQPQHF
CDR3nt: TGTGCCAGCAGTTTCTGGGGGAACAATCAGCCCCAGCATTTT

abundance: many
v_gene: TRBV6-5
j_gene: TRBJ1-1
d_gene: TRBD1
len: 16
CDR3aa: CASSSLGQGKGTEAFF
CDR3nt: TGTGCCAGCAGTTCCTTGGGACAGGGCAAAGGCACTGAAGCTTTCTTT

abundance: few
v_gene: TRBV5-4
j_gene: TRBJ2-3
d_gene: TRBD2
len: 16
CDR3aa: CASSPAHGGWTDTQYF
CDR3nt: TGTGCCAGCAGTCCTGCCCACGGGGGGTGGACAGATACGCAGTATTTT

abundance: NA
v_gene: TRBV7-2
j_gene: TRBJ1-6
d_gene: NA
len: 16
CDR3aa: CASSLRGRWTDSPLHF
CDR3nt: TGTGCCAGCAGCTTAAGGGGCAGGTGGACTGATTCACCCCTCCACTTT

abundance: NA
v_gene: TRBV10-3
j_gene: TRBJ2-1
d_gene: NA
len: 15
CDR3aa: CAISASDGDGNEQFF
CDR3nt: TGTGCCATCAGTGCTTCGGACGGGGACGGAAATGAGCAGTTCTTC

abundance: NA
v_gene: TRBV5-8
j_gene: TRBJ2-7
d_gene: NA
len: 13
CDR3aa: CASSSQVVYEQYF
CDR3nt: TGTGCCAGCAGCTCCCAGGTCGTCTACGAGCAGTACTTC

abundance: NA
v_gene: TRBV5-1
j_gene: TRBJ1-1
d_gene: TRBD1
len: 15
CDR3aa: CASSLRQGRNTEAFF
CDR3nt: TGCGCCAGCAGCTTGCGACAGGGACGGAACACTGAAGCTTTCTTT

abundance: once
v_gene: TRBV28
j_gene: TRBJ2-2
d_gene: TRBD2
len: 16
CDR3aa: CASSFGLAGGPGELFF
CDR3nt: TGTGCCAGCAGCTTCGGACTAGCGGGAGGGCCCGGGGAGCTGTTTTTT

abundance: NA
v_gene: TRBV12-1
j_gene: TRBJ2-3
d_gene: NA
len: 11
CDR3aa: CASIARDTQYF
CDR3nt: TGTGCCAGCATCGCACGGGATACGCAGTATTTT

abundance: once
v_gene: TRBV19
j_gene: TRBJ1-4
d_gene: NA
len: 13
CDR3aa: CASSIQGWEKLFF
CDR3nt: TGTGCCAGTAGTATACAGGGTTGGGAAAAACTGTTTTTT

abundance: few
v_gene: TRBV6-5
j_gene: TRBJ1-2
d_gene: NA
len: 14
CDR3aa: CASRYSGLGYGYTF
CDR3nt: TGTGCCAGCAGGTATAGCGGGCTCGGCTATGGCTACACCTTC

abundance: NA
v_gene: TRBV7-9
j_gene: TRBJ1-2
d_gene: NA
len: 14
CDR3aa: CASSPAPGGYGYTF
CDR3nt: TGTGCCAGCAGCCCCGCGCCGGGAGGTTATGGCTACACCTTC

abundance: NA
v_gene: TRBV5-6
j_gene: TRBJ2-7
d_gene: TRBD2
len: 14
CDR3aa: CASSRGLAGVEQYF
CDR3nt: TGTGCCAGCAGCCGAGGACTAGCGGGAGTCGAGCAGTACTTC

abundance: few
v_gene: TRBV7-2
j_gene: TRBJ2-3
d_gene: TRBD1
len: 15
CDR3aa: CASSQRQGVQDTQYF
CDR3nt: TGTGCCAGCAGCCAAAGACAGGGTGTTCAAGATACGCAGTATTTT

abundance: once
v_gene: TRBV18
j_gene: TRBJ1-6
d_gene: NA
len: 15
CDR3aa: CASSPAGRDNSPLHF
CDR3nt: TGTGCCAGCTCACCCGCAGGGCGGGATAATTCACCCCTCCACTTT

abundance: NA
v_gene: TRBV11-3
j_gene: TRBJ2-1
d_gene: TRBD2
len: 17
CDR3aa: CASSLDLASGAYNEQFF
CDR3nt: TGTGCCAGCAGCTTAGATTTGGCTAGCGGGGCCTACAATGAGCAGTTCTTC

abundance: NA
v_gene: TRBV19
j_gene: TRBJ1-2
d_gene: NA
len: 14
CDR3aa: CASSPIARAYGYTF
CDR3nt: TGTGCCAGTAGTCCCATTGCCAGGGCCTATGGCTACACCTTC

abundance: NA
v_gene: TRBV2
j_gene: TRBJ2-5
d_gene: NA
len: 16
CDR3aa: CASSGEGRGGQETQYF
CDR3nt: TGTGCCAGCAGTGGGGAAGGAAGGGGTGGGCAAGAGACCCAGTACTTC

abundance: NA
v_gene: TRBV4-3
j_gene: TRBJ1-1
d_gene: NA
len: 14
CDR3aa: CASSQDLFSTEAFF
CDR3nt: TGCGCCAGCAGCCAAGATCTGTTCAGCACTGAAGCTTTCTTT

abundance: once
v_gene: TRBV28
j_gene: TRBJ2-7
d_gene: TRBD2
len: 15
CDR3aa: CASSLVASGNLEQYF
CDR3nt: TGTGCCAGCAGTTTAGTCGCTAGCGGGAATCTCGAGCAGTACTTC

abundance: NA
v_gene: TRBV6-4
j_gene: TRBJ1-5
d_gene: NA
len: 14
CDR3aa: CASSAENSNQPQHF
CDR3nt: TGTGCCAGCAGTGCGGAAAATAGCAATCAGCCCCAGCATTTT

abundance: NA
v_gene: TRBV2
j_gene: TRBJ2-1
d_gene: NA
len: 14
CDR3aa: CASSDVAVYNEQFF
CDR3nt: TGTGCCAGCAGCGACGTGGCCGTTTACAATGAGCAGTTCTTC

abundance: NA
v_gene: TRBV10-2
j_gene: TRBJ2-2
d_gene: NA
len: 15
CDR3aa: CATKSLETNTGELFF
CDR3nt: TGCGCCACCAAATCCCTCGAGACGAACACCGGGGAGCTGTTTTTT

abundance: NA
v_gene: TRBV18
j_gene: TRBJ1-2
d_gene: TRBD1
len: 15
CDR3aa: CASSLRGQGDYGYTF
CDR3nt: TGTGCCAGCTCACTTCGGGGACAGGGCGACTATGGCTACACCTTC

abundance: NA
v_gene: TRBV25-1
j_gene: TRBJ1-1
d_gene: NA
len: 14
CDR3aa: CASSEVRGAVAAFF
CDR3nt: TGTGCCAGCAGTGAGGTTCGTGGGGCGGTGGCAGCTTTCTTT

abundance: NA
v_gene: TRBV19
j_gene: TRBJ2-7
d_gene: TRBD2
len: 15
CDR3aa: CASTDSGTSGYEQYF
CDR3nt: TGTGCCAGTACCGACTCCGGGACTAGCGGCTACGAGCAGTACTTC

abundance: NA
v_gene: TRBV9
j_gene: TRBJ2-7
d_gene: NA
len: 15
CDR3aa: CASSPDGRDPYEQYF
CDR3nt: TGTGCCAGCAGCCCCGACGGCAGGGATCCCTACGAGCAGTACTTC

abundance: NA
v_gene: TRBV7-2
j_gene: TRBJ2-3
d_gene: TRBD1
len: 16
CDR3aa: CASNGQTGVVSDTQYF
CDR3nt: TGTGCCAGCAATGGGCAGACAGGGGTTGTTTCAGATACGCAGTATTTT

abundance: NA
v_gene: TRBV5-1
j_gene: TRBJ2-5
d_gene: TRBD2
len: 15
CDR3aa: CASSLAGGREETQYF
CDR3nt: TGCGCCAGCAGCTTGGCGGGAGGGAGGGAAGAGACCCAGTACTTC

abundance: NA
v_gene: TRBV2
j_gene: TRBJ2-7
d_gene: NA
len: 17
CDR3aa: CASSEVWGQSTQYEQYF
CDR3nt: TGTGCCAGCAGTGAAGTATGGGGGCAGTCAACTCAATACGAGCAGTACTTC

abundance: NA
v_gene: TRBV2
j_gene: TRBJ2-3
d_gene: TRBD2
len: 14
CDR3aa: CASRETSGTDTQYF
CDR3nt: TGTGCCAGCAGGGAAACTAGCGGCACAGATACGCAGTATTTT

abundance: NA
v_gene: TRBV2
j_gene: TRBJ2-1
d_gene: TRBD1
len: 15
CDR3aa: CASSDVTGVYNEQFF
CDR3nt: TGTGCCAGCAGTGATGTGACAGGGGTCTACAATGAGCAGTTCTTC

abundance: NA
v_gene: TRBV9
j_gene: TRBJ2-3
d_gene: TRBD2
len: 15
CDR3aa: CASSVAGGWTDTQYF
CDR3nt: TGTGCCAGCAGCGTAGCGGGGGGTTGGACAGATACGCAGTATTTT

abundance: NA
v_gene: TRBV28
j_gene: TRBJ1-3
d_gene: NA
len: 13
CDR3aa: CASSTGNPDTIYF
CDR3nt: TGTGCCAGCAGTACAGGGAACCCGGACACCATATATTTT

abundance: NA
v_gene: TRBV11-1
j_gene: TRBJ2-5
d_gene: NA
len: 12
CDR3aa: CASSGESETQYF
CDR3nt: TGTGCCAGCTCGGGGGAGTCGGAGACCCAGTACTTC

abundance: once
v_gene: TRBV19
j_gene: TRBJ2-1
d_gene: NA
len: 16
CDR3aa: CASSIWGPTGIDEQFF
CDR3nt: TGTGCCAGTAGTATATGGGGTCCTACAGGGATCGATGAGCAGTTCTTC

abundance: NA
v_gene: TRBV19
j_gene: TRBJ1-2
d_gene: NA
len: 13
CDR3aa: CASTPRGNYGYTF
CDR3nt: TGTGCCAGTACCCCCCGGGGGAACTATGGCTACACCTTC

abundance: once
v_gene: TRBV28
j_gene: TRBJ2-7
d_gene: TRBD1
len: 14
CDR3aa: CASSRTGASYEQYF
CDR3nt: TGTGCCAGCAGTCGGACAGGGGCCTCCTACGAGCAGTACTTC

abundance: NA
v_gene: TRBV30
j_gene: TRBJ1-1
d_gene: NA
len: 11
CDR3aa: CAWTGLTEAFF
CDR3nt: TGTGCCTGGACAGGGCTAACTGAAGCTTTCTTT

abundance: NA
v_gene: TRBV7-9
j_gene: TRBJ1-1
d_gene: NA
len: 16
CDR3aa: CASSLTIGVGDTEAFF
CDR3nt: TGTGCCAGCAGCTTAACGATAGGGGTCGGGGACACTGAAGCTTTCTTT

abundance: NA
v_gene: TRBV5-4
j_gene: TRBJ2-1
d_gene: TRBD2
len: 15
CDR3aa: CASSLGLAVLNEQFF
CDR3nt: TGTGCCAGCAGCTTGGGACTAGCGGTCCTCAATGAGCAGTTCTTC

abundance: NA
v_gene: TRBV10-1
j_gene: TRBJ1-2
d_gene: NA
len: 18
CDR3aa: CASTNRTDKGRNNYGYTF
CDR3nt: TGCGCCAGCACTAACAGGACTGACAAAGGACGAAATAACTATGGCTACACCTTC

abundance: NA
v_gene: TRBV7-2
j_gene: TRBJ2-5
d_gene: NA
len: 13
CDR3aa: CASSFARPETQYF
CDR3nt: TGTGCCAGCAGCTTCGCCCGCCCAGAGACCCAGTACTTC

abundance: few
v_gene: TRBV18
j_gene: TRBJ1-2
d_gene: NA
len: 14
CDR3aa: CASSPVQGSYGYTF
CDR3nt: TGTGCCAGCTCACCCGTGCAGGGCTCCTATGGCTACACCTTC

abundance: NA
v_gene: TRBV11-2
j_gene: TRBJ2-5
d_gene: TRBD1
len: 16
CDR3aa: CASSPLPGTGQETQYF
CDR3nt: TGTGCCAGCAGCCCCCTACCCGGGACAGGACAAGAGACCCAGTACTTC

abundance: NA
v_gene: TRBV7-9
j_gene: TRBJ2-5
d_gene: NA
len: 15
CDR3aa: CASSLATGSQETQYF
CDR3nt: TGTGCCAGCAGCTTAGCTACAGGGAGCCAAGAGACCCAGTACTTC

abundance: few
v_gene: TRBV10-3
j_gene: TRBJ2-5
d_gene: TRBD2
len: 14
CDR3aa: CAIRPASGQETQYF
CDR3nt: TGTGCCATCAGACCTGCTAGCGGTCAAGAGACCCAGTACTTC

abundance: NA
v_gene: TRBV6-5
j_gene: TRBJ2-3
d_gene: TRBD2
len: 15
CDR3aa: CASSYWGGGGDTQYF
CDR3nt: TGTGCCAGCAGTTACTGGGGAGGCGGGGGAGATACGCAGTATTTT

abundance: NA
v_gene: TRBV7-6
j_gene: TRBJ1-3
d_gene: NA
len: 11
CDR3aa: CASSYLNTIYF
CDR3nt: TGTGCCAGCAGCTACTTAAACACCATATATTTT

abundance: NA
v_gene: TRBV11-2
j_gene: TRBJ1-2
d_gene: TRBD1
len: 15
CDR3aa: CASSLVLRDSYGYTF
CDR3nt: TGTGCCAGCAGCTTAGTCCTCCGGGACAGCTATGGCTACACCTTC

abundance: NA
v_gene: TRBV5-1
j_gene: TRBJ2-7
d_gene: TRBD2
len: 13
CDR3aa: CASSLTGGYEQYF
CDR3nt: TGCGCCAGCAGCTTAACGGGGGGCTACGAGCAGTACTTC

abundance: once
v_gene: TRBV7-9
j_gene: TRBJ2-7
d_gene: NA
len: 13
CDR3aa: CASSLTESYEQYF
CDR3nt: TGTGCCAGCAGCTTAACGGAATCCTACGAGCAGTACTTC

abundance: NA
v_gene: TRBV5-1
j_gene: TRBJ2-7
d_gene: NA
len: 15
CDR3aa: CASSRAVVSSYEQYF
CDR3nt: TGCGCCAGCAGCCGGGCAGTAGTTAGCTCCTACGAGCAGTACTTC

abundance: once
v_gene: TRBV6-5
j_gene: TRBJ2-3
d_gene: NA
len: 15
CDR3aa: CASNRGGGSTDTQYF
CDR3nt: TGTGCCAGCAACCGAGGGGGAGGTAGCACAGATACGCAGTATTTT